This T cell receptor (beta chain) was identified during a study of cytomegalovirus exposure and HLA in healthy donors. General study points: Earlier results showed most TCR beta V segments being productive about 87% or about 30% of the time.

To note about this clone: What it recognizes is unknown.

Trimming left V 6 bases short and J 4 bases short, with 13 bases between. The CDR3 runs to 14 residues. Germline CDR1 reads SGDLS; CDR2 reads YYNGEE. With 60 Vbeta and 13 Jbeta primers, the PCR was carried out. This table comes from immunoSEQ multiplex PCR, and its TCRdb copy is limited to in-frame clones, with some not included. The table lists 190,000 or so clones, roughly four fifths of them singletons. V gene TRBV9 combines with J gene TRBJ1-4; D call uncertain. This TCR was recovered from a man between 45 and 60 years old in good health and CMV-seronegative. What was sequenced was PBMCs. The CDR3 sequence is CASTHGSSNEKLFF. CDR3 DNA: TGTGCCAGCACACACGGGTCGAGTAATGAAAAACTGTTTTTT.